The clone carrying this TCR beta chain was seen only a few times. Germline V gene lookup returns CDR1 GTSNPN and CDR2 SVGIG (reference sequence). V was cut by 2 bases and J by 2 bases, with 7 bases left in between. The CDR3 is 12 amino acids. The authors prepared the TCRbeta library with unique molecular identifiers. TCRdb re-analysed the PCR reads in MiXCR, keeping a single row per CDR3 protein. The repertoire holds almost 500,000 distinct CDR3 sequences, with 12% as singletons. This sample was taken from a study of T-cell reconstitution after alpha-beta-depleted transplantation in children. This chain connects TRBV30 to TRBJ2-7; D perhaps matches TRBD2 (6 bases). Sample: PBMCs from the stem cell graft donor, taken from the stem cell graft. The clonotype comes from a human donor who donated a stem cell graft to a child with combined immunodeficiency. DNA for the CDR3: TGTGCCTGGAGTTCGGGGGCCTACGAGCAGTACTTC. Its translation: CAWSSGAYEQYF.